The clone carrying this TCR beta chain occurred a few times. Its matching antigen is unknown. The CDR3 extends over 13 amino acids. Trimming took 7 bases from V and 10 from J; bases not matched to a gene: 9. Germline values: CDR1 MNHNS, CDR2 SASEGT. TCRdb reprocessed the reads with MiXCR, giving one entry per CDR3 protein. The sample holds hundreds of thousands of distinct CDR3 sequences, less than 40% seen once. The sample belongs to a study of T cell repertoires in cytomegalovirus infection. Study-level findings and limits: The ex vivo response showed dominance by HLA-C-restricted CMV-specific TCR beta clonotypes.

The genes are TRBV6-1 and TRBJ2-1; 8 bases are shared with TRBD2. Sequencing used PBMCs. The sequence came from a human donor in good health (CMV status not recorded). Some clones in this sample may be carry-over from other donors' samples. The chain's CDR3 is CASKNGRAGEQFF. Here the CDR3 DNA reads TGTGCCAGCAAGAACGGGAGGGCGGGGGAGCAGTTCTTC.